Sequencing of this T cell receptor beta chain was carried out in a study of T cell repertoires in cytomegalovirus infection. Study overall: Based on public TCR beta signatures, there were indications of CMV infection and of a matching HLA type.

Points on this clonotype: Its antigen is as yet unknown.

Using its own MiXCR run on the reads, TCRdb lists one record per CDR3 protein. The table has approximately 910,000 distinct CDR3 sequences, around a third seen once. The CDR3 is made up of 16 amino acids. V was pared by 0 bases and J by 2 bases, with 14 bases between. Germline assignment: CDR1 MGHRA and CDR2 YSYEKL. The source was cultured CD8+ T cells from PBMCs, collected from culture after CMV antigen stimulation. The V gene is TRBV4-1, the J gene TRBJ2-7; D tentatively fits TRBD1 or TRBD2 (5 bases each). This receptor was obtained from a human donor in good health (CMV status not recorded). Some clones in this sample may be carry-over from other donors' samples. CDR3 DNA: TGCGCCAGCAGCCAAGATCGGGGCAGAGGACCCTACGAGCAGTACTTC. This sequence encodes CASSQDRGRGPYEQYF.